This paragraph reports one TCR beta chain. There is no known antigen for this receptor. Base qualities are not provided; no much larger clone lies one nucleotide away. Donors were healthy HIV-negative adults with no recently reported acute infections or vaccinations. Every donor was a Caucasian adult living in Nashville, Tennessee, USA. CD4+ T cells were enriched through magnetic negative selection, after which naive cells were positively selected on CD45RA and the remaining negative fraction served as the memory subset. Blood was collected by leukapheresis, and PBMCs were isolated by Ficoll-Histopaque density gradient centrifugation and then cryopreserved in liquid nitrogen vapor phase. Purity and quantity of every magnetically sorted T cell population were checked by analytical flow cytometry. Each sorted fraction had its genomic DNA isolated and then quantified by UV absorbance on a Nanodrop 2000c.

TCR CDR3 regions were amplified from genomic DNA by multiplex PCR using the deep immunoSEQ assay. Extracted genomic DNA from each cell subset was spread evenly across all wells of several immunoSEQ 96-well plates, with each plate serving as a replicate. For sorted subsets, 150 to 200 ng genomic DNA, equal to about 30,000 T cell genomes, was loaded into each replicate PCR. The purified libraries were quantified using a Qubit 3.0 fluorometer, sized with a Bioanalyzer 2100, and then quantified again using the KAPA Library Quantification kit. Every immunoSEQ 96-well plate was sequenced on a dedicated single-read 150-cycle Illumina NextSeq 550 flow cell. The authors' pipeline ran thus. Because only junctional sequences without quality scores were contained in the immunoSEQ output, filtering matching that applied to full-length reads could not be performed. To assign V/J genes and CDR3, sequences were annotated against IMGT germline references using PyIR, a Python wrapper for IgBLAST v1.9. Any read was removed if the V/J assignment was weak (E-value above 1e-6), the CDR3 was missing, or the read contained stop codons, out-of-frame junctions, or ambiguous translated residues. V3J clonotypes were defined as sequences sharing the same inferred V gene, J gene, and CDR3 amino acid sequence. The percentage overlap between two repertoires was calculated by dividing the number of shared unique clonotypes by the size of the smaller repertoire. Repertoire richness was assessed with RTK rarefaction, the Chao1 estimator, and Recon v2.1 estimates of unobserved clonotypes. Generation probabilities were computed with OLGA for all TCRbeta clonotypes obtained by the gDNA method from several donors. The table was pulled from immuneACCESS by TCRdb, which kept in-frame rearrangements only. Such tables lose some clones; where checked, under half of the loss comes from unresolved V genes, and the rest has no known cause. V, J and clone size were drawn from that table, and D and trimming were deduced from the DNA. Here the sample has over 850,000 clones; approximately 80% occur a single time. Of the sample, 0.55% to 0.7% falls within the top ten clones.

Trimming removed 5 bases from V and 5 bases from J; the gene matches leave 4 bases unexplained. The CDR1 and CDR2 encoded by the germline V gene (reference sequence) are MNHEY and SMNVEV. The CDR3, cysteine through phenylalanine, is 15 amino acids long. The entry retains the CDR3 DNA only, 45 bases that are in frame from base 1. These data come from a study of shared clonotypes between healthy human individuals (dated by TCRdb to the early 2020s). Notes on the research overall: A couple of women and three men aged 18 to 49 years were included in the cohort. Per donor, leukapheresis produced somewhere between about 0.9 and 9 billion PBMCs. The study deeply sequenced blood TCR repertoires of five healthy adults to estimate repertoire size and the extent of clonotype sharing between individuals. To increase sequencing depth and limit assay-specific biases, TCR repertoire library preparation and sequencing were carried out by different laboratories using diverse techniques. For each donor, three plates each were used for CD4 naive and CD4 memory, two plates were used for CD8 naive, and one plate was used for CD8 memory. The investigation overall reported the following: Because the study included a small number of donors, the genetic and exposure-history diversity represented was limited. Naive subsets generally had larger estimated clonotype richness than memory subsets. Based on pairwise subsampling, the degree of clonotype sharing among donors was expected to be affected by sequencing depth. Compared with non-shared clonotypes, clonotypes shared by all four sorted-subset donors had higher generation probabilities. Across a few donors, around 5% of naive CD4, over 3% of naive CD8, 2% to 2.5% of memory CD4, and 0.4% of memory CD8 clonotypes were shared. Even with the large sequencing depth, rarefaction of the sorted-subset datasets indicated that sequencing was incomplete. Sampling was restricted to blood, and TCR repertoires in tissues likely differ from the TCR repertoires found in blood.

This sequence was found in a man between 18 and 35 years old in good health. Some clones in this sample may be carry-over from other donors' samples. Input material: memory CD4+ T cells from PBMCs. The cell subset or site label, as the study defines it: CD45RA-negative fraction. The receptor chain draws on TRBV27 and TRBJ2-3, and TRBD2 matches 13 of the central bases. In nucleotide form, the sequence is TGTGCCAGCAGTCGACTAGCGGGAGGAATAGATACGCAGTATTTT. Its product reads: CASSRLAGGIDTQYF.